This TCR beta chain comes out of a study of Ad26.COV2.S vaccination and SARS-CoV-2 variants. Treatment defined: 19 received Ad26.COV2.S at low or high dose, single or two shots; about 5 received placebo; per-sample allocation not given. Sampling occurred on day 63 after the first vaccine or placebo injection. Sequencing used immunoSEQ multiplex PCR; TCRdb keeps in-frame clones, though not all of them. The sample consists of hundreds of thousands of clones, about four fifths of them appearing once. Germline V gene sequence: CDR1 SGHAT, CDR2 FQNNGV. Trimming removed 0 bases from V and 6 bases from J, with 16 bases in between. This CDR3 is 16 amino acids long.

The receptor's source is a person between 18 and 59 years old who received the Ad26.COV2.S COVID-19 vaccine or a placebo. The sequenced sample was peripheral blood, obtained in a trial of Ad26.COV2.S vaccine versus placebo. The J gene is TRBJ2-3, the V gene TRBV11-2, with D possibly TRBD2 on 7 matching bases. The CDR3 loop reads CASSLEPSRGADTQYF. In nucleotides, the CDR3 is TGTGCCAGCAGCTTAGAACCCTCTCGGGGGGCGGATACGCAGTATTTT.